These 29 T cell receptor beta chains originate from one sample sequenced in a study of T cells after yellow fever vaccination (dated by TCRdb to the late 2010s). In the paper's terms, the treatment or condition label means: live attenuated yellow fever vaccine strain. The library was prepared using 5' RACE. The data were produced on an Illumina NovaSeq 6000. TCRdb handled the public reads itself, with Q25 trimming in fastp and clone calling in MiXCR, and kept productive beta chains. Under each unique CDR3 protein, matching rows form one entry showing the most common genes and DNA. Across this sample there are 350,000 to 550,000 distinct CDR3 sequences, with 15% to 20% seen only once. Roughly a sixth of the sample is held by the ten biggest clonotypes. Sequenced material: PBMCs, taken before the yellow fever booster vaccination. These receptors were obtained from a man between 18 and 35 years old who received the YFV17D yellow fever vaccine.

This chain links TRBV6-6 with TRBJ1-2; D is ambiguous. CDR3 size: 15 residues. V lost 2 bases to trimming and J lost 0 bases, with 10 bases between them. The germline gives CDR1 MNHNY, CDR2 SVGAGI (reference sequence). CDR3 DNA: TGTGCCAGCAGTTACCTGGACGGAGCTAACTATGGCTACACCTTC. It translates to CASSYLDGANYGYTF.

The chain recombines TRBV4-2 with TRBJ2-3; 9 nucleotides match TRBD2. This CDR3 spans 17 amino acids. V was pared by 0 bases and J by 4 bases, with 8 bases of the junction left unmatched. Per the germline V gene, CDR1 is LGHNA and CDR2 is YNFKEQ. This CDR3 is CASSQDIAGAGADTQYF. CDR3 coding DNA: TGTGCCAGCAGCCAAGACATAGCGGGGGCGGGGGCAGATACGCAGTATTTT.

The V call is TRBV7-2, the J call TRBJ1-2; perhaps TRBD1 as D (5 bases). In germline, CDR1 is SGHTA, CDR2 FQGNSA. The V end lost 3 bases, the J end lost 6 bases, and 11 bases lay between the germline ends. There are 13 residues in the CDR3. The CDR3 reads CASSLGRVDGYTF. The CDR3 bases are TGTGCCAGCAGCTTGGGCAGGGTGGATGGCTACACCTTC.

This sequence joins TRBV6-6 and TRBJ1-1, with D unclear. The CDR3 totals 15 residues. V lost 4 bases to trimming and J lost 1 base, with 13 bases between them. Germline CDR1 reads MNHNY; CDR2 reads SVGAGI (reference sequence). The CDR3 here is CASSWLGAKNTEAFF. The CDR3 DNA sequence: TGTGCCAGCAGTTGGCTAGGAGCGAAGAACACTGAAGCTTTCTTT.

This chain uses TRBV2 with TRBJ1-6; D possibly corresponds to TRBD1 (6 bases). The CDR3 consists of 15 residues. V was pared by 2 bases and J by 7 bases, with 12 bases between. Germline V gene lookup returns CDR1 SNHLY and CDR2 FYNNEI. The CDR3 is CASSERWQGNSPLHF. The CDR3 DNA follows: TGTGCCAGCAGTGAACGGTGGCAGGGGAATTCACCCCTCCACTTT.

This clonotype was seen more than once but under ten times. V is TRBV6-6 and J is TRBJ2-2; the match to TRBD1 covers 8 bases. The CDR3 is made up of 16 amino acids. The germline V gene encodes CDR1 MNHNY and CDR2 SVGAGI (reference sequence). J was trimmed by 4 bases and V by 5 bases; bases with no gene match: 9. CDR3 in DNA: TGTGCCAGCAGTGGTCGACAGGGGCGCCCCACCGGGGAGCTGTTTTTT. Protein product: CASSGRQGRPTGELFF.

This clonotype was recorded once. The junction departs from the called germline gene at one end, perhaps through a read error. The V and J genes are TRBV7-7 and TRBJ2-1, with unresolved D. CDR1 is SSHAT and CDR2 is FNYEAQ in the germline V gene (reference sequence). This CDR3 is built from 19 residues. CDR3 loop: CASSPGSGPYSSSYNEQFF. CDR3 in DNA: TGTGCTAGCAGCCCCGGCTCCGGGCCGTACTCGAGCTCCTACAATGAGCAGTTCTTC. Supplemented by reference TRBV7-7 and TRBJ2-1, the full variable domain reads GAGVSQSPRYKVTKRGQDVTLRCDPISSHATLYWYQQALGQGPEFLTYFNYEAQPDKSGLPSDRFSAERPEGSISTLTIQRTEQRDSAMYRCASSPGSGPYSSSYNEQFFGPGTRLTVL.

This chain connects TRBV10-3 to TRBJ1-5, with D possibly being TRBD1 (5 bases). This CDR3 spans 15 amino acids. Germline-derived CDR1 and CDR2 are ENHRY and SYGVKD. Trimming took off 0 bases at V and 6 bases at J, with 12 bases between the two ends. The CDR3 reads CAISESAGPGQPQHF. DNA of the CDR3: TGTGCCATCAGTGAGTCGGCGGGGCCGGGTCAGCCCCAGCATTTT.

The CDR3 loop is CASSYDRSNHNEQFF. The CDR3 DNA sequence: TGTGCCAGCAGTTACGACAGGAGTAACCACAATGAGCAGTTCTTC. The V gene is TRBV6-2 or TRBV6-3, the J gene TRBJ2-1, with D maybe TRBD1 (6 bases). Germline CDR1 and CDR2: MNHEY and SVGEGT. The CDR3 loop spans 15 amino acids. Trimming removed 2 bases at V and 5 bases at J, with 13 bases between.

The chain's CDR3 is CASSQDGQASLTDTQYF. The CDR3, as DNA: TGCGCCAGCAGCCAAGACGGACAGGCGAGCCTCACAGATACGCAGTATTTT. The chain carries TRBV4-3 and TRBJ2-3; TRBD1 aligns across 7 bases. V was pared by 0 bases and J by 2 bases, with 8 bases of the junction left unmatched. CDR3 size: 17 residues. Germline CDR1 LGHNA, CDR2 YSLEER.

This clonotype has a handful of counts. The chain recombines TRBV18 with TRBJ1-2, with D tentatively TRBD1 (5 bases). This CDR3 spans 15 amino acids. Germline CDR1 and CDR2: KGHSH and LQKENI. The V end was cut by 3 bases, the J end by 4 bases, with 15 bases between. The CDR3, as DNA: TGTGCCAGCTCACCTCGAGGAGGGGATGTCTATGGCTACACCTTC. It specifies CASSPRGGDVYGYTF.

This chain connects TRBV4-3 to TRBJ1-1; no reliable D call. The CDR3 is 14 amino acids. V was cut by 0 bases and J by 1 base, with 6 bases left in between. CDR1 is LGHNA, CDR2 YSLEER, per germline. In DNA form, the CDR3 reads TGCGCCAGCAGCCAAGATGGCAGGAACACTGAAGCTTTCTTT. The encoded protein is CASSQDGRNTEAFF.

This clonotype was seen only a few times. The chain links TRBV25-1 to TRBJ2-2; tentatively, D is TRBD1 (5 bases). V shed 6 bases and J shed 4 bases, with 9 bases lying between them. This CDR3 has 13 amino acids. The germline gives CDR1 MGHDK, CDR2 SYGVNS. The CDR3 DNA sequence: TGTGCCAGCAGAAGACAGATCACCGGGGAGCTGTTTTTT. It encodes CASRRQITGELFF.

This chain connects TRBV20-1 to TRBJ1-2; 9 positions agree with TRBD1. V was pared by 1 base and J by 8 bases, with 11 bases of the junction left unmatched. The CDR3 spans 15 residues. Germline V gene lookup returns CDR1 DFQATT and CDR2 SNEGSKA (reference sequence). CDR3 nucleotides: TGCAGTGCTAGAGGTCCGGGACAGGGTTTATTCGGCTACACCTTC. Translated, it gives CSARGPGQGLFGYTF.

Comments on this clonotype: Germline is not matched at one junction end, which may reflect a read error. This chain uses TRBV7-2 with TRBJ1-4; D is unresolved. CDR3 length: 13 amino acids. Germline V gives CDR1 SGHTA, CDR2 FQGNSA. DNA for the CDR3: TGTGTCAGCAGCCGAGGGATCGTCGGAAAACTGTTTTTT. The encoded protein is CVSSRGIVGKLFF. Drawing the rest from reference TRBV7-2 and TRBJ1-4, the complete variable domain is GAGVSQSPSNKVTEKGKDVELRCDPISGHTALYWYRQSLGQGLEFLIYFQGNSAPDKSGLPSDRFSAERTGGSVSTLTIQRTQQEDSAVYLCVSSRGIVGKLFFGSGTQLSVL.

This clonotype was observed many times. This chain joins TRBV6-5 and TRBJ2-2; D gene unclear. V shed 3 bases and J shed 1 base, with 6 bases lying between them. Germline V gene lookup returns CDR1 MNHEY and CDR2 SVGAGI. The CDR3 sequence is 14 residues long. The chain's CDR3 is CASSYGENTGELFF. Here the CDR3 DNA reads TGTGCCAGCAGTTATGGGGAGAACACCGGGGAGCTGTTTTTT.

This chain links TRBV9 with TRBJ1-5; no clear D. Trimming removed 0 bases at V and 4 bases at J, with 5 bases between. The CDR3 totals 13 residues. Germline assignment: CDR1 SGDLS and CDR2 YYNGEE. The DNA for the CDR3 is TGTGCCAGCAGCGTAGCCCCTAATCAGCCCCAGCATTTT. This translates into CASSVAPNQPQHF.

The rearrangement uses TRBV4-3 and TRBJ2-2, with TRBD1 matching 7 bases. V was pared by 3 bases and J by 0 bases, with 4 bases of the junction left unmatched. CDR1 is LGHNA, CDR2 YSLEER, per germline. The CDR3 length is 16 residues. The CDR3 DNA reads as TGCGCCAGCAGCCATGCCGGGACAGCGAACACCGGGGAGCTGTTTTTT. Residues: CASSHAGTANTGELFF.

This clonotype was recorded a few times. V gene TRBV5-1 combines with J gene TRBJ1-1; the D gene is possibly TRBD1 (5 bases). This CDR3 is 15 amino acids long. Germline lookup yields CDR1 SGHRS and CDR2 YFSETQ. The V end was cut by 1 base, the J end by 2 bases, with 12 bases between. The CDR3 region is CASSLQGLGNTEAFF. The DNA for the CDR3 is TGCGCCAGCAGCTTGCAGGGTCTCGGAAACACTGAAGCTTTCTTT.

This chain joins TRBV12-3 or TRBV12-4 and TRBJ1-1; TRBD1 aligns across 7 bases. J was trimmed by 4 bases and V by 6 bases; bases with no gene match: 11. The CDR3 runs 15 residues. For the CDR3, the DNA is TGTGCCAGCAGATATGAAAACAGGGGCCGCACTGAAGCTTTCTTT. It translates to CASRYENRGRTEAFF.

The chain has TRBV12-3 or TRBV12-4 and TRBJ1-1; D not resolved. CDR3 length: 14 amino acids. V was pared by 5 bases and J by 1 base, with 11 bases between. CDR3 nucleotides: TGTGCCAGCAGTGACCAGACTTGGAACACTGAAGCTTTCTTT. Encoded protein: CASSDQTWNTEAFF.

The V and J genes are TRBV27 and TRBJ1-5; D gene ambiguous. This CDR3 is built from 14 residues. With 3 bases removed from V and 4 bases from J, the gap between germline ends came to 10 bases. In germline, CDR1 is MNHEY, CDR2 SMNVEV (reference sequence). The CDR3 DNA sequence: TGTGCCAGCAGTTTCGGGCAGATGAATCAGCCCCAGCATTTT. It is translated as CASSFGQMNQPQHF.

V usage is TRBV28 and J usage is TRBJ2-5; D possibly uses TRBD1 or TRBD2 (5 bases each). Germline V gene lookup returns CDR1 MDHEN and CDR2 SYDVKM. The CDR3 loop spans 15 amino acids. Between the trimmed V and J ends, which lost 6 bases and 5 bases, there was a span of 19 bases. Written as DNA, the CDR3 is TGTGCCAGCAGGAACCGGGGCCCCGAGGCGGAGACCCAGTACTTC. Its translation is CASRNRGPEAETQYF.

In this sample, this clonotype turned up a few times. V is TRBV20-1 and J is TRBJ2-5; D perhaps matches TRBD2 (6 bases). This CDR3 is 13 amino acids long. Germline values: CDR1 DFQATT, CDR2 SNEGSKA (reference sequence). Trimming left V 3 bases short and J 5 bases short, with 13 bases between. In DNA form, the CDR3 reads TGCAGTGCTAGCTTCGGAGGGAAGGAGACCCAGTACTTC. Amino acids: CSASFGGKETQYF.

The rearrangement uses TRBV20-1 and TRBJ2-5; D is unresolved. The germline V gene encodes CDR1 DFQATT and CDR2 SNEGSKA (reference sequence). Deletions cut 0 bases from V and 5 bases from J, with 13 bases between. This CDR3 contains 14 residues. The CDR3 DNA sequence: TGCAGTGCTAGAGACCTACCATATGTGGAGACCCAGTACTTC. Protein sequence: CSARDLPYVETQYF.

The chain has TRBV7-2 and TRBJ2-3, with 13 bases lining up with TRBD2. The germline gives CDR1 SGHTA, CDR2 FQGNSA. V gave up 6 bases and J gave up 6 bases; unmatched junction bases: 6. The CDR3 covers 15 residues. CDR3 DNA: TGTGCCAGCAGGGCTTCGGGACTAGCGGGGGATACGCAGTATTTT. Protein product: CASRASGLAGDTQYF.

This chain links TRBV12-3 or TRBV12-4 with TRBJ1-1; no clear D. This CDR3 spans 14 amino acids. The V and J ends lost 2 bases and 2 bases respectively, with 9 bases between them. This CDR3 reads CASSLNGRNTEAFF. The CDR3 region has the DNA TGTGCCAGCAGTTTAAACGGAAGAAACACTGAAGCTTTCTTT.

This clonotype was seen more than once but under ten times. J is TRBJ1-1 and V is TRBV5-1; D is possibly TRBD1 (5 bases). Germline loops: CDR1 SGHRS, CDR2 YFSETQ. The CDR3 runs to 14 residues. V was shortened by 1 base and J by 6 bases, with 13 bases between the two germline ends. The CDR3 region has the DNA TGCGCCAGCAGCTTGAAAGTGGGAGGGGCTGAAGCTTTCTTT. Protein sequence: CASSLKVGGAEAFF.

This clonotype was seen a handful of times. The CDR3 DNA reads as TGTGCCAGCAGCTCAGGGACTAGCGGGGGCCGGGCCTACGAGCAGTACGTC. Its protein product is CASSSGTSGGRAYEQYV. The genes are TRBV5-6 and TRBJ2-7; the match to TRBD2 covers 14 bases. Germline V gene sequence: CDR1 SGHDT, CDR2 YYEEEE. The CDR3 extends over 17 amino acids. V dropped 3 bases and J dropped 2; count of bases not matched to a gene: 7.